The 18 T cell receptor beta chains presented below share a single source sample, sequenced in a study of OX40 agonist ivuxolimab in advanced cancers. Method: immunoSEQ multiplex PCR; TCRdb's copy keeps in-frame clones and lacks some. The table lists 40,000 to 45,000 clones, around 83% of them singletons. Specimen: CD4+ or CD8+ T cells sorted from blood, collected in a trial of the OX40 agonist ivuxolimab. The receptors derive from an adult with an advanced solid tumor such as melanoma, head and neck, liver or kidney cancer.

The J gene is TRBJ1-3, the V gene TRBV7-2; D gene uncertain. Trimming removed 5 bases from V and 0 bases from J, with 23 bases in between. This CDR3 contains 19 residues. Germline loops: CDR1 SGHTA, CDR2 FQGNSA. The CDR3 loop is CASSPSVIGIQSSGNTIYF. CDR3 DNA: TGTGCCAGCAGCCCGAGCGTCATCGGTATCCAAAGCTCTGGAAACACCATATATTTT.

The chain uses TRBV19 and TRBJ2-7, with D maybe TRBD1 (7 bases). The germline V gene encodes CDR1 LNHDA and CDR2 SQIVND (reference sequence). V gave up 4 bases and J gave up 2 bases, with 12 bases separating them. The CDR3 covers 14 residues. CDR3 in amino acids: CASSTAGGTYEQYF. In DNA, the CDR3 is TGTGCCAGTAGTACTGCAGGGGGGACCTACGAGCAGTACTTC.

CDR3 DNA sequence: TGTGCCAGCAGCTTTTTCGGGGGCGCGGACTATGGCTACACCTTC. It specifies CASSFFGGADYGYTF. The rearrangement links TRBV7-9 to TRBJ1-2; a possible D gene is TRBD1 (6 bases). V was trimmed by 3 bases and J by 3 bases, leaving 14 bases between them. CDR3 length: 15 residues. Germline V gene sequence: CDR1 SEHNR, CDR2 FQNEAQ (reference sequence).

This chain uses TRBV6-1 with TRBJ2-3; D is unresolved. CDR1 MNHNS and CDR2 SASEGT come from the germline V gene. This CDR3 has 12 amino acids. Trimming removed 9 bases at V and 2 bases at J, with 9 bases between. The CDR3 spells CASKLYTDTQYF. DNA for the CDR3: TGTGCCAGTAAGTTATACACAGATACGCAGTATTTT.

This rearrangement joins TRBV6-5 to TRBJ1-4, with D maybe TRBD1 (6 bases). V dropped 4 bases and J dropped 11 bases, with 11 bases sitting between them. The CDR3 consists of 12 residues. CDR1 is MNHEY and CDR2 is SVGAGI in the germline V gene. The CDR3 protein is CASSSSGAKLFF. The CDR3 nucleotides read TGTGCCAGCAGTTCTTCAGGGGCCAAACTGTTTTTT.

The sample holds one count of this clone. This rearrangement joins TRBV4-2 to TRBJ1-2, with D uncertain. CDR1 LGHNA and CDR2 YNFKEQ come from the germline V gene. This CDR3 contains 15 residues. V was cut by 0 bases and J by 0 bases, with 8 bases left in between. CDR3: CASSQDWTSNYGYTF. Written as DNA, the CDR3 is TGTGCCAGCAGCCAAGATTGGACCTCTAACTATGGCTACACCTTC.

This chain uses TRBV20-1 with TRBJ1-1; D uncertain. The CDR3 extends over 10 amino acids. Germline CDR1 DFQATT, CDR2 SNEGSKA (reference sequence). V was cut by 2 bases and J by 5 bases, with 3 bases left in between. CDR3 sequence reads: CSARITEAFF. In nucleotides, the CDR3 is TGCAGTGCTAGAATAACTGAAGCTTTCTTT.

The V call is TRBV19, the J call TRBJ2-7; D is ambiguous. The CDR3 consists of 13 residues. CDR1 and CDR2 from the germline V gene are LNHDA and SQIVND (reference sequence). V was shortened by 5 bases and J by 7 bases, with 15 bases between the two germline ends. The DNA for the CDR3 is TGTGCCAGTAGTGTGACGATCCAGAAGGAGCAGTACTTC. It codes for CASSVTIQKEQYF.

This chain joins TRBV11-2 and TRBJ2-3, with D unresolved. The CDR3 has 12 residues. V lost 5 bases and J lost 3, with 6 bases in between. The germline CDR1 and CDR2 sequences are SGHAT and FQNNGV. The DNA of the CDR3 is TGTGCCAGCAGCCTCCCTACAGATACGCAGTATTTT. This sequence encodes CASSLPTDTQYF.

The gene calls are TRBV27 and TRBJ1-1, with D possibly matching TRBD1 (5 bases). The CDR3 runs 14 residues. Germline CDR1 and CDR2: MNHEY and SMNVEV (reference sequence). The V and J ends lost 5 bases and 5 bases respectively, with 15 bases between them. The CDR3 sequence: CASSLTQGGTEAFF. The CDR3 nucleotides are TGTGCCAGCAGTCTAACCCAGGGAGGGACTGAAGCTTTCTTT.

CDR3 DNA sequence: TGTGCCAGCAAGAGGGGCCTTATCACTGAAGCTTTCTTT. Protein product: CASKRGLITEAFF. The chain employs TRBV27 and TRBJ1-1; a weak D match, TRBD1 (5 bases). This CDR3 comprises 13 residues. The germline V gene encodes CDR1 MNHEY and CDR2 SMNVEV (reference sequence). With 7 bases removed from V and 4 bases from J, the gap between germline ends came to 13 bases.

The chain couples TRBV7-9 to TRBJ2-5, with 7 bases identical to TRBD1. Trimming removed 8 bases from V and 3 bases from J; junction bases left unmatched: 15. The germline V gene has CDR1 SEHNR and CDR2 FQNEAQ (reference sequence). CDR3 length equals 16 residues. This chain's CDR3 is CASQPTTGQMKETQYF. Here the CDR3 DNA reads TGTGCCAGCCAACCTACTACGGGACAGATGAAAGAGACCCAGTACTTC.

The chain carries TRBV2 and TRBJ2-7; D uncertain. V was pared by 3 bases and J by 4 bases, with 16 bases between. This CDR3 spans 15 amino acids. Germline V lookup: CDR1 SNHLY, CDR2 FYNNEI. The CDR3 DNA is TGTGCCAGCAGTGATGGGTTCGGCTTAGCATACGAGCAGTACTTC. This encodes CASSDGFGLAYEQYF.

The chain joins TRBV7-7 to TRBJ2-7, with 7 nucleotides matching TRBD1. The CDR3 covers 13 residues. Germline CDR1 is SSHAT and CDR2 is FNYEAQ (reference sequence). Trimming cost V 5 bases and J 3 bases; bases outside gene matches: 4. The CDR3 loop reads CASSARDSYEQYF. In nucleotides, the CDR3 is TGTGCCAGCAGCGCCCGGGACAGCTACGAGCAGTACTTC.

This chain links TRBV5-4 with TRBJ2-3, with 7 bases identical to TRBD1. The V gene's germline CDR1 is SGHNT and CDR2 YYREEE (reference sequence). V lost 6 bases and J lost 3; bases outside the gene matches: 10. CDR3 length equals 15 residues. CDR3 amino acids: CASIAQGGSTDTQYF. CDR3 DNA: TGTGCCAGCATAGCGCAAGGGGGCTCGACAGATACGCAGTATTTT. The variable domain in full, completed from reference TRBV5-4 and TRBJ2-3, reads ETGVTQSPTHLIKTRGQQVTLRCSSQSGHNTVSWYQQALGQGPQFIFQYYREEENGRGNFPPRFSGLQFPNYSSELNVNALELDDSALYLCASIAQGGSTDTQYFGPGTRLTVL.

V and J are TRBV5-6 and TRBJ2-1, with TRBD2 matching 15 bases. V was clipped by 2 bases and J by 13 bases; unmatched bases: 7. Germline CDR1 and CDR2: SGHDT and YYEEEE. This CDR3 has 15 amino acids. CDR3 region: CASSFPGLAGGGQFF. As DNA, the CDR3 is TGTGCCAGCAGCTTTCCGGGACTAGCGGGGGGAGGACAGTTCTTC.

The chain joins TRBV27 to TRBJ1-1; D perhaps matches TRBD1 (6 bases). This CDR3 region has 14 residues. In germline, CDR1 is MNHEY, CDR2 SMNVEV (reference sequence). The ends were cut back, 5 bases at V and 0 bases at J, with 10 bases in the middle. The CDR3 sequence is CASSIGQLNTEAFF. The CDR3 DNA reads as TGTGCCAGCAGTATTGGACAGTTGAACACTGAAGCTTTCTTT.

This clone was counted many times. CDR3 nucleotides: TGTGCCAGCAGCGATATACCGGGCACCCGATTAGGGGCCAACAATGAGCAGTTCTTC. This codes for CASSDIPGTRLGANNEQFF. The rearrangement joins TRBV7-3 to TRBJ2-1; a possible D gene is TRBD1 (5 bases). CDR1 is SGHTA, CDR2 FQGTGA, per germline. Trimming took off 5 bases at V and 5 bases at J, with 28 bases between the two ends. The CDR3 extends over 19 amino acids.